The present entry profiles one TCR beta chain with its context. Antigen specificity is unknown. V lost 4 bases and J 0 bases, leaving 13 bases between the germline ends. Germline V lookup: CDR1 SGHRS, CDR2 YFSETQ. This CDR3 is 15 amino acids long. Measured with immunoSEQ multiplex PCR; TCRdb has only the in-frame clones, and not every one. The top ten clones hold about a tenth of a sample with some 58,000 clones, 91% of them seen once. This entry comes from a study of PD-1 blockade in classical Hodgkin lymphoma. Study-level points and caveats: A significant rise in TCR diversity by C4D1 was seen for CD4+ but not CD8+ cells.

Time point: cycle 4 day 1 (C4D1), after about 6 weeks of nivolumab. Each patient's relapse followed autologous stem cell transplantation, and brentuximab vedotin exposure varied. The sequencing used peripheral blood mononuclear cells (PBMCs), collected before the fourth cycle of nivolumab. The V gene is TRBV5-1, the J gene TRBJ1-2; D is possibly TRBD1 (5 bases). This clonotype was sampled from a human donor with classical Hodgkin lymphoma. The CDR3 protein is CASSPNRLANYGYTF. As DNA, the CDR3 is TGCGCCAGCAGCCCTAACAGGCTAGCTAACTATGGCTACACCTTC.